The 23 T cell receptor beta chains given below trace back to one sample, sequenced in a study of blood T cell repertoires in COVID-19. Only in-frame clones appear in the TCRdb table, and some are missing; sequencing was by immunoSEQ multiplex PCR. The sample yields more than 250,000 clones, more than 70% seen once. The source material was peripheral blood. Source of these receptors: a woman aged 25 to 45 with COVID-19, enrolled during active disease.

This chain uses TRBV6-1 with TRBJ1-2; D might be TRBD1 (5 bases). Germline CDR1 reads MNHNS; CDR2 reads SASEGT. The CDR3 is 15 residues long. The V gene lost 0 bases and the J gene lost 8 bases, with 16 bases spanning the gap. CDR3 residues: CASSEAAGVWEGYTF. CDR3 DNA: TGTGCCAGCAGTGAAGCCGCGGGGGTTTGGGAGGGCTACACCTTC.

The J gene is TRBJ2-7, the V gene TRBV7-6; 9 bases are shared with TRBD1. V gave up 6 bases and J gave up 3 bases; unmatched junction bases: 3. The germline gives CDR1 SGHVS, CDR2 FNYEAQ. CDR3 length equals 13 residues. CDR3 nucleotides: TGTGCCAGCAGAAGGACAGGGGACTACGAGCAGTACTTC. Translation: CASRRTGDYEQYF.

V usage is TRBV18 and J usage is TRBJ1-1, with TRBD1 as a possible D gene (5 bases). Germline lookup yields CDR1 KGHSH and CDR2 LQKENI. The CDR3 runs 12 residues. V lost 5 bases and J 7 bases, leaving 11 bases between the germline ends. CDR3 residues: CASSAQGNEAFF. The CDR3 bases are TGTGCCAGCTCAGCCCAGGGAAATGAAGCTTTCTTT.

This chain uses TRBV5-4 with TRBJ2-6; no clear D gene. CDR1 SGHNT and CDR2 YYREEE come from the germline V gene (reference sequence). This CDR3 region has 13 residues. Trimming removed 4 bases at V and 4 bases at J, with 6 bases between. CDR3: CASSLSGANVLTF. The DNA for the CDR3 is TGTGCCAGCAGCCTCTCGGGGGCCAACGTCCTGACTTTC.

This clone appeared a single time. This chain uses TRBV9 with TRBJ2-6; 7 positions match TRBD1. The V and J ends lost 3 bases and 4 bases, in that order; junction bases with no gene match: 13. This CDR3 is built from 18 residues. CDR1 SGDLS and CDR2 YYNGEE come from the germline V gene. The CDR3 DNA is TGTGCCAGCAGCGACGCGACTACCACAGGGGAGGGGGCCAACGTCCTGACTTTC. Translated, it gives CASSDATTTGEGANVLTF.

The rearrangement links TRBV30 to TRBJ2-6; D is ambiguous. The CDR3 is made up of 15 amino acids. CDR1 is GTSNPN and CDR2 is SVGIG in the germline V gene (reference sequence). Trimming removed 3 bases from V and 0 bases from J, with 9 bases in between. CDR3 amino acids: CAWRFPYSGANVLTF. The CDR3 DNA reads TGTGCCTGGAGGTTCCCTTACTCTGGGGCCAACGTCCTGACTTTC.

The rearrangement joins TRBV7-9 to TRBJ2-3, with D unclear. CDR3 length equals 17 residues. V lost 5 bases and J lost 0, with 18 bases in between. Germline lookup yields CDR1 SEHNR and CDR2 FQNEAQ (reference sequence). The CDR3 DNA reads TGTGCCAGCAGCCGCAGCGCGGCTCACATTAGCACAGATACGCAGTATTTT. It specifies CASSRSAAHISTDTQYF.

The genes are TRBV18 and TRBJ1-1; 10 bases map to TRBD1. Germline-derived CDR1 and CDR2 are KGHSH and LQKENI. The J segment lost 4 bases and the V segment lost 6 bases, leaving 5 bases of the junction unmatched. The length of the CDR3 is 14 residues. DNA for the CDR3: TGTGCCAGCTCGCGACAGGGGGCGAGCACTGAAGCTTTCTTT. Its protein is CASSRQGASTEAFF. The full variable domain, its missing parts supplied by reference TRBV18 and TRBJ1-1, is NAGVMQNPRHLVRRRGQEARLRCSPMKGHSHVYWYRQLPEEGLKFMVYLQKENIIDESGMPKERFSAEFPKEGPSILRIQQVVRGDSAAYFCASSRQGASTEAFFGQGTRLTVV.

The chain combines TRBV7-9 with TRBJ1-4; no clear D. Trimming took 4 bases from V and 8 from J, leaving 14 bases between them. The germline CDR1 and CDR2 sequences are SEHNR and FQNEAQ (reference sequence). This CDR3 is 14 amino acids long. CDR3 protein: CASSSGYGGEKLFF. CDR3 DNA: TGTGCCAGCAGCTCGGGATATGGTGGGGAAAAACTGTTTTTT.

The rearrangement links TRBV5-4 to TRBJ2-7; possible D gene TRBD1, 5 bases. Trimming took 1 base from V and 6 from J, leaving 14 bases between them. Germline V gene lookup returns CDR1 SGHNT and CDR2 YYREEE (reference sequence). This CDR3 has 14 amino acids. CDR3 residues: CASSLYSGASEQYF. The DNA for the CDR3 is TGTGCCAGCAGCTTGTATAGTGGGGCCAGCGAGCAGTACTTC.

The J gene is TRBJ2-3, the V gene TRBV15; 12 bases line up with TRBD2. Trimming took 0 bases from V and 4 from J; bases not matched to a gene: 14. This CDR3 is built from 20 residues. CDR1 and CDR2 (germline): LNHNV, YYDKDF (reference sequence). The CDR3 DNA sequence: TGTGCCACCAGCAGAGATCAGGGGACTAGCGGGTTCGGGGCTGCAGATACGCAGTATTTT. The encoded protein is CATSRDQGTSGFGAADTQYF.

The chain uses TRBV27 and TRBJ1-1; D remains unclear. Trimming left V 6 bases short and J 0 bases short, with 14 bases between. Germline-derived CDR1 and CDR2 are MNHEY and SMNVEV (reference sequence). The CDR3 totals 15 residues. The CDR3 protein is CASRLSILLNTEAFF. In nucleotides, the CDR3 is TGTGCCAGCAGGCTTTCTATACTCCTGAACACTGAAGCTTTCTTT.

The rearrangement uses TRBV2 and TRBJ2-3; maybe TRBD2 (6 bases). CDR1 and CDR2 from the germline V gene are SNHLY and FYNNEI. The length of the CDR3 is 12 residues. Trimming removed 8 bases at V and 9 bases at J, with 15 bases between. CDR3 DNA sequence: TGTGCCAGCGGGGGGTCTAGGGAGACGCAGTATTTT. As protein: CASGGSRETQYF.

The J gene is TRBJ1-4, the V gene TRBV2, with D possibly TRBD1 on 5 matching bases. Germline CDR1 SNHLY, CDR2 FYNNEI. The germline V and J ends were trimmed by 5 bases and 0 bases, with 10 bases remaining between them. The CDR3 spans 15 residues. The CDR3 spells CASSFDRPTNEKLFF. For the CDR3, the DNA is TGTGCCAGCAGTTTTGACAGACCAACTAATGAAAAACTGTTTTTT.

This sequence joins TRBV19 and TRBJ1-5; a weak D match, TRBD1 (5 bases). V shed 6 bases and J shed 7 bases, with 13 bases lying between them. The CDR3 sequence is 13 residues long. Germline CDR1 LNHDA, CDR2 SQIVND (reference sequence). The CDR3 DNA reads TGTGCCAGTAGCCCCGCCTCAGGGCAGCCCCAGCATTTT. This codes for CASSPASGQPQHF.

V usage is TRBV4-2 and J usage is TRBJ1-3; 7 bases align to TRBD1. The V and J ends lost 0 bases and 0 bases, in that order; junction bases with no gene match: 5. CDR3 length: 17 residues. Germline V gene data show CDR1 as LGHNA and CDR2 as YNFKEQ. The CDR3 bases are TGTGCCAGCAGCCAAGATCAGACAGGGTTCTCTGGAAACACCATATATTTT. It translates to CASSQDQTGFSGNTIYF.

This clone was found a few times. The CDR3 DNA reads as TGTGCCAGCAAAACAGAGATTGGGACCATATATTTT. Translated, it gives CASKTEIGTIYF. The genes are TRBV6-5 and TRBJ1-3, with D uncertain. V was clipped by 7 bases and J by 10 bases, with 14 bases between them. The length of the CDR3 is 12 residues. The germline V gene encodes CDR1 MNHEY and CDR2 SVGAGI.

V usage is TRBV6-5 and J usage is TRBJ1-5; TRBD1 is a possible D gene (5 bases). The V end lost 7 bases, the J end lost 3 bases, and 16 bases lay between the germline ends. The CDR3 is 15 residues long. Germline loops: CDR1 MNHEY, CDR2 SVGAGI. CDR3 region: CASKTTAFFNQPQHF. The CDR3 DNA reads TGTGCCAGCAAAACGACAGCCTTTTTCAATCAGCCCCAGCATTTT.

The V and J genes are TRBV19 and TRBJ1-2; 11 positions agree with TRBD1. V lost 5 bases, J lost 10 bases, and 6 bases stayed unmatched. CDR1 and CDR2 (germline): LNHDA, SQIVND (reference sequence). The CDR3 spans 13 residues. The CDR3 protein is CASSAGQGADYTF. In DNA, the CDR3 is TGTGCCAGTAGTGCAGGACAGGGGGCTGACTACACCTTC.

CDR3 nucleotide sequence: TGTGCCAGCAGCTTAGTTTCCAGGGTCACAGGAAACACCATATATTTT. Its protein product is CASSLVSRVTGNTIYF. The rearrangement joins TRBV7-9 to TRBJ1-3, with a possible D match to TRBD1 (5 bases). The CDR3 is 16 amino acids. The V end was cut by 1 base, the J end by 4 bases, with 14 bases between. Germline loops: CDR1 SEHNR, CDR2 FQNEAQ (reference sequence).

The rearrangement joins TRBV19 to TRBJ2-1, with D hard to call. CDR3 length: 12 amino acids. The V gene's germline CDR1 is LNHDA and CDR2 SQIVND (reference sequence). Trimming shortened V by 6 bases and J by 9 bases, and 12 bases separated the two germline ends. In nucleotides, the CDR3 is TGTGCCAGTAGATCCCGGGTGGCTGAGCAGTTCTTC. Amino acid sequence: CASRSRVAEQFF.

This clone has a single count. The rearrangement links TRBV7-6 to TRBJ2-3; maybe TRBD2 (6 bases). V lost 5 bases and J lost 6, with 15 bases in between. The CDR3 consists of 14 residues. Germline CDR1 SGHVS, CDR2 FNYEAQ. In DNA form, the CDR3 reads TGTGCCAGCAGCGCGGGACCCTACGGGGATACGCAGTATTTT. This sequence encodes CASSAGPYGDTQYF.

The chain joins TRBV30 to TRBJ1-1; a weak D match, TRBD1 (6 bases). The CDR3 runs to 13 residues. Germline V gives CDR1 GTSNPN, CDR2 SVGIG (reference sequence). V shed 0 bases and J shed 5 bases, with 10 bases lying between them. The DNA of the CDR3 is TGTGCCTGGAGTGTCTCAGGGGTGACTGAAGCTTTCTTT. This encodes CAWSVSGVTEAFF.